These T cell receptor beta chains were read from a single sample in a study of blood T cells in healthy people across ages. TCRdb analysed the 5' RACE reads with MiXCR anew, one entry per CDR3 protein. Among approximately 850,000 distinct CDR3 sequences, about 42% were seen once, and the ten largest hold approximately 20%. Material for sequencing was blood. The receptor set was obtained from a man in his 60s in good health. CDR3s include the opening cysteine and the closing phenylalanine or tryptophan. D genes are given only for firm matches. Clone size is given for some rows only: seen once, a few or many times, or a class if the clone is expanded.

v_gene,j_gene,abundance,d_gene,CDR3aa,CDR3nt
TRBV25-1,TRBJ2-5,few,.,CASSEIGVPSGETQYF,TGTGCCAGCAGTGAAATCGGCGTACCTTCCGGGGAGACCCAGTACTTC
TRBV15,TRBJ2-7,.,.,CAASRDRGTYEQYF,TGTGCCGCCAGCAGAGATCGGGGCACCTACGAGCAGTACTTC
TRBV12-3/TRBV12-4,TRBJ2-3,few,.,CASSPGFRRTGTDTQYF,TGTGCCAGCAGTCCAGGGTTTCGGAGAACCGGCACAGATACGCAGTATTTT
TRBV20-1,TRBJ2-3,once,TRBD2,CSAATGRGGADTQYF,TGCAGTGCAGCCACCGGACGGGGGGGAGCAGATACGCAGTATTTT
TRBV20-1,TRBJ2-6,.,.,CSGSELPGANVLTF,TGCAGTGGGTCCGAGCTACCTGGGGCCAACGTCCTGACTTTC
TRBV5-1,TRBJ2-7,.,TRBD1,CASSMGQGAGEQYF,TGCGCCAGCAGCATGGGACAGGGAGCTGGGGAGCAGTACTTC
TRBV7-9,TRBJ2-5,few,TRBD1,CASSADGTAWETQYF,TGTGCCAGCAGTGCGGACGGGACAGCCTGGGAGACCCAGTACTTC
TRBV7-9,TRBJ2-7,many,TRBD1,CASSETQGESDEQYF,TGTGCCAGCAGCGAAACACAGGGGGAGTCGGACGAGCAGTACTTC
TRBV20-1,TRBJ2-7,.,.,CSGSGETVHEQYF,TGCAGTGGGTCGGGGGAAACCGTCCACGAGCAGTACTTC
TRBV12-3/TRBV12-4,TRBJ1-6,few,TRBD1,CASSLPGTGKGRSPLHF,TGTGCCAGCAGTCTCCCCGGGACAGGGAAGGGAAGGTCTCCCCTCCACTTT
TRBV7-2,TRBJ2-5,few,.,CASSTTAWQGETQYF,TGTGCCAGCAGCACGACCGCGTGGCAGGGAGAGACCCAGTACTTC
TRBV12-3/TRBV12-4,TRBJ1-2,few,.,CASSFAGTSYGYTF,TGTGCCAGCAGTTTCGCCGGGACATCCTATGGCTACACCTTC
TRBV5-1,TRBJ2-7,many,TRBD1,CASSVDRAYEQYF,TGCGCCAGCAGCGTGGACAGGGCCTACGAGCAGTACTTC
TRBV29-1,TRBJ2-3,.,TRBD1,CSFRTGVTDTQYF,TGCAGCTTTCGGACAGGGGTTACAGATACGCAGTATTTT
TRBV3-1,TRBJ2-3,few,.,CASSPPLGGTDTQYF,TGTGCCAGCAGCCCCCCCTTGGGGGGCACAGATACGCAGTATTTT
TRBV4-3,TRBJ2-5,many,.,CASSQDPFPGALGETQYF,TGCGCCAGCAGCCAAGATCCGTTTCCGGGGGCGTTGGGTGAGACCCAGTACTTC
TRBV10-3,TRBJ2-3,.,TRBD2,CAISEASGVTDTQYF,TGTGCCATCAGTGAAGCTAGCGGGGTTACAGATACGCAGTATTTT
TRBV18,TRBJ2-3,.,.,CASSPEREGLLTDTQYF,TGTGCCAGCTCACCAGAAAGGGAAGGACTCCTCACAGATACGCAGTATTTT
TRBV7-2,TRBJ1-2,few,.,CASSLDLPDGYTF,TGTGCCAGCAGCTTAGACCTCCCGGATGGCTACACCTTC
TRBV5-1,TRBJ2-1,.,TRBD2,CASSLVASGSSDEQFF,TGCGCCAGCAGCTTGGTGGCTAGCGGGTCATCGGATGAGCAGTTCTTC
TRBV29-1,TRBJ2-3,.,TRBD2,CSGLRGGTDTQYF,TGCAGTGGACTTCGGGGGGGGACAGATACGCAGTATTTT
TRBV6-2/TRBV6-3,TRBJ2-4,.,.,CASSYQGTKNIQYF,TGTGCCAGCAGTTACCAGGGGACCAAAAACATTCAGTACTTC
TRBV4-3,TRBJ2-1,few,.,CASSQDGWGSSSYNEQFF,TGCGCCAGCAGCCAAGATGGGTGGGGCTCGAGCTCCTACAATGAGCAGTTCTTC
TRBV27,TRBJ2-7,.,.,CASSPGGIRREQYF,TGTGCCAGCAGTCCTGGCGGGATCAGGAGAGAGCAGTACTTC
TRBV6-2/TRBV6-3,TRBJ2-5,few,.,CASSFLAGQPEETQYF,TGTGCCAGCAGTTTTCTGGCGGGACAGCCTGAAGAGACCCAGTACTTC
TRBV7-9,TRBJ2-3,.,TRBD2,CASSFPSGGLRDTQYF,TGTGCCAGCAGCTTTCCTAGCGGGGGGCTCAGGGATACGCAGTATTTT
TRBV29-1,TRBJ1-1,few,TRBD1,CSIQPTGYPPRNTEAFF,TGCAGCATCCAACCGACAGGGTATCCTCCGAGGAACACTGAAGCTTTCTTT
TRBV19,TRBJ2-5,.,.,CASSTVNRASETQYF,TGTGCCAGTAGTACAGTAAATCGGGCATCGGAGACCCAGTACTTC
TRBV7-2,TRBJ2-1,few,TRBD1,CASSSVLGTGHNEQFF,TGTGCCAGCAGCTCAGTTCTCGGGACAGGGCACAATGAGCAGTTCTTC
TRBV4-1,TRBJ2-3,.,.,CASSRDGPGLQYF,TGCGCCAGCAGCCGCGACGGTCCCGGTCTGCAGTATTTT
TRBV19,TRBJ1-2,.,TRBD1,CASSTDRTYGYTF,TGTGCCAGTTCCACGGACAGGACCTATGGCTACACCTTC
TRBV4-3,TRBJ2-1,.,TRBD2,CASSQVAGGPDNEQFF,TGCGCCAGCAGCCAGGTAGCGGGGGGGCCCGACAATGAGCAGTTCTTC
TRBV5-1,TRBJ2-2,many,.,CASSPDTTNTGELFF,TGCGCCAGCAGTCCGGACACAACGAACACCGGGGAGCTGTTTTTT
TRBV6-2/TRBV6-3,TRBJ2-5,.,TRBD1,CASSHPTGGRETQYF,TGTGCCAGCAGTCACCCGACAGGGGGCCGGGAGACCCAGTACTTC
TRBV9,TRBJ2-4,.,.,CASSRDRNIQYF,TGTGCCAGCAGCCGAGACAGAAACATTCAGTACTTC
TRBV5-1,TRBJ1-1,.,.,CASSFSLDSMNTEAFF,TGCGCCAGCAGCTTCTCCCTTGACAGCATGAACACTGAAGCTTTCTTT
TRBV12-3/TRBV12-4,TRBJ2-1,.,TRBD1,CASSPAGQGSNEQFF,TGTGCCAGCAGTCCCGCGGGACAGGGATCCAATGAGCAGTTCTTC
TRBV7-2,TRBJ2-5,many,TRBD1,CASSLNRGPQETQYF,TGTGCCAGCAGCTTAAACAGGGGACCGCAAGAGACCCAGTACTTC
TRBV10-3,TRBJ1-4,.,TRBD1,CAISEKGQGGEKLFF,TGTGCCATCAGTGAGAAGGGACAGGGAGGTGAAAAACTGTTTTTT
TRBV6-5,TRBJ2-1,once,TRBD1,CAASRGQGCEQFF,TGTGCCGCCAGCCGGGGACAGGGGTGTGAGCAGTTCTTC
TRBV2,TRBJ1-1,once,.,CASSEPATRRNTEAFF,TGTGCCAGCAGTGAACCGGCGACACGGAGGAACACTGAAGCTTTCTTT
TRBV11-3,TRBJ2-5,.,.,CTSSGDTRTQYF,TGTACCAGCAGCGGGGACACTCGGACCCAGTACTTC